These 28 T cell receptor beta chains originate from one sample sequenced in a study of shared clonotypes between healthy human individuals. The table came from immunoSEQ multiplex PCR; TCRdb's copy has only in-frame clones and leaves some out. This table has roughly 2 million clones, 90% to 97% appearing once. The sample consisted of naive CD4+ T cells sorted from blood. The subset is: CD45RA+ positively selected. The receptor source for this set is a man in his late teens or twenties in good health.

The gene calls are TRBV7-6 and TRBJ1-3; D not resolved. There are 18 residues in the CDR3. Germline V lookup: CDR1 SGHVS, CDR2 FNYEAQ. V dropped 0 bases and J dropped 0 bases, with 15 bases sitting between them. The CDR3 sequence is CASSLAPITGSSGNTIYF. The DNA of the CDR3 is TGTGCCAGCAGCTTAGCGCCTATCACGGGAAGCTCTGGAAACACCATATATTTT.

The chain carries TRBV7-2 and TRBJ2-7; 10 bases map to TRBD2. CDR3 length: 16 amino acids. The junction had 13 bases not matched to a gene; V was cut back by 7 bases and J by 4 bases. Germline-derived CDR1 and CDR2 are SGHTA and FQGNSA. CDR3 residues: CASTEASVAGGYEQYF. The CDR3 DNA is TGTGCCAGCACCGAGGCGTCTGTAGCGGGAGGTTACGAGCAGTACTTC.

The CDR3 DNA is TGTGCCAGCTCACCATTTAAAGGAATCGATGAGCAGTTCTTC. It translates to CASSPFKGIDEQFF. V gene TRBV18 combines with J gene TRBJ2-1; D gene unclear. This CDR3 is built from 14 residues. Trimming removed 2 bases at V and 8 bases at J, with 13 bases between. Looked up from germline, CDR1 is KGHSH and CDR2 is LQKENI.

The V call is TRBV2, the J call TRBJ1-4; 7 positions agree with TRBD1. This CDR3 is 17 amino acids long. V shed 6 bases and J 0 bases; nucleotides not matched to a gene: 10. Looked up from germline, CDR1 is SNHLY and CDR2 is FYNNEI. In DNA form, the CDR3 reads TGTGCCAGCAGGAAAGATGGGACAGTCACAACTAATGAAAAACTGTTTTTT. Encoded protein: CASRKDGTVTTNEKLFF.

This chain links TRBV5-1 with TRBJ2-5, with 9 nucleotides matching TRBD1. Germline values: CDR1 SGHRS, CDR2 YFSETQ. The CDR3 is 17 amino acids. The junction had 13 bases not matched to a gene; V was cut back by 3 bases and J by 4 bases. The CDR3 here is CASSWRPRTGDSETQYF. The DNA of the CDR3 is TGCGCCAGCAGCTGGAGACCACGGACAGGGGACTCAGAGACCCAGTACTTC. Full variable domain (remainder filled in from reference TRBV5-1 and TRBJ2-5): KAGVTQTPRYLIKTRGQQVTLSCSPISGHRSVSWYQQTPGQGLQFLFEYFSETQRNKGNFPGRFSGRQFSNSRSEMNVSTLELGDSALYLCASSWRPRTGDSETQYFGPGTRLLVL.

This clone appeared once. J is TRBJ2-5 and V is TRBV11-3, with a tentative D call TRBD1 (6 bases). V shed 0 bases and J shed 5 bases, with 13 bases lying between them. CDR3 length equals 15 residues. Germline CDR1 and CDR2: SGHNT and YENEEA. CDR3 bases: TGTGCCAGCAGCTTAGAGGCAGGGGTTCGGGAGACCCAGTACTTC. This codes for CASSLEAGVRETQYF. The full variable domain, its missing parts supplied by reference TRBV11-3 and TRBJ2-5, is EAGVVQSPRYKIIEKKQPVAFWCNPISGHNTLYWYLQNLGQGPELLIRYENEEAVDDSQLPKDRFSAERLKGVDSTLKIQPAELGDSAVYLCASSLEAGVRETQYFGPGTRLLVL.

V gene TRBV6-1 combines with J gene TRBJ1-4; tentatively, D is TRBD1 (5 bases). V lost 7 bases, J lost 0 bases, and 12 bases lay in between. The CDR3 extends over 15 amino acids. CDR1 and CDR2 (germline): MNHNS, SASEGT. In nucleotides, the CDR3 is TGTGCCAGCAACACACCGACAGCAACTAATGAAAAACTGTTTTTT. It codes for CASNTPTATNEKLFF.

The CDR3 reads CASSSGVWEKGTQYF. CDR3 sequence (DNA): TGTGCCAGCAGTTCAGGAGTATGGGAAAAGGGGACCCAGTACTTC. The chain joins TRBV6-5 to TRBJ2-5, with D unresolved. Germline lookup yields CDR1 MNHEY and CDR2 SVGAGI. Trimming pared 4 bases from V and 7 bases from J, leaving 19 bases between. The CDR3 runs to 15 residues.

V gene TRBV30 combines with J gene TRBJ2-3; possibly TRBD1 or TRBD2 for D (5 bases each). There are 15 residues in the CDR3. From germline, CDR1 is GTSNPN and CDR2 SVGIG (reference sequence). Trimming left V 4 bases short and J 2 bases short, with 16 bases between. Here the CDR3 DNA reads TGTGCCTGGACACCGGGGCAGGGTTACACAGATACGCAGTATTTT. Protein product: CAWTPGQGYTDTQYF.

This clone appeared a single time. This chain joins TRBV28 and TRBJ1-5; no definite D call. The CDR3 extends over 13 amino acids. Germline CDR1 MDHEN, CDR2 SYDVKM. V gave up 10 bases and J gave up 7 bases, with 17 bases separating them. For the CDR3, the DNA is TGTGCCATTAACAGTCCGCAATCCCAGCCCCAGCATTTT. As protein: CAINSPQSQPQHF.

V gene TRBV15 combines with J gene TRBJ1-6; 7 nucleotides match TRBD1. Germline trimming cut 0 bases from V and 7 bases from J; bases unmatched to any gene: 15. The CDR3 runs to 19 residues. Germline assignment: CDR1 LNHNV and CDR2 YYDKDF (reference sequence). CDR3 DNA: TGTGCCACCAGCAGAGATCGAGGGGGCAGCGCAACCTTAAATTCACCCCTCCACTTT. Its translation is CATSRDRGGSATLNSPLHF.

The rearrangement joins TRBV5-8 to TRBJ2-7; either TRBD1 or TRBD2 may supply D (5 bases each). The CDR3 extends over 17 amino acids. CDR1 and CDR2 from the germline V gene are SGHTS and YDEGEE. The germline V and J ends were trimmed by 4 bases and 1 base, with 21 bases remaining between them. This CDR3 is CASSRTRGAALSYEQYF. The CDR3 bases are TGTGCCAGCAGCAGAACCAGAGGGGCGGCCCTTTCCTACGAGCAGTACTTC.

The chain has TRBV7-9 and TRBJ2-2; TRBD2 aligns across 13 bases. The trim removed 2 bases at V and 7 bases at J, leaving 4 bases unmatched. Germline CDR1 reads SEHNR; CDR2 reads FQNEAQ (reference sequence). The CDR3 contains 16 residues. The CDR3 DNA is TGTGCCAGCAGCTTAAGACTAGCGGGAGGACACGGGGAGCTGTTTTTT. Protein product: CASSLRLAGGHGELFF. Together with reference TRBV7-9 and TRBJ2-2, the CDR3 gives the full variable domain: DTGVSQNPRHKITKRGQNVTFRCDPISEHNRLYWYRQTLGQGPEFLTYFQNEAQLEKSRLLSDRFSAERPKGSFSTLEIQRTEQGDSAMYLCASSLRLAGGHGELFFGEGSRLTVL.

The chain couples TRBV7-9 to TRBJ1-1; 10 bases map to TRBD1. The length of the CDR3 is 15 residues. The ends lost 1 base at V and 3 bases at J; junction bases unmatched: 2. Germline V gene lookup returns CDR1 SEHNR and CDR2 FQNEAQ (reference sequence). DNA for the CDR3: TGTGCCAGCAGCTTAGGGACAGGGGGGTACACTGAAGCTTTCTTT. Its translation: CASSLGTGGYTEAFF.

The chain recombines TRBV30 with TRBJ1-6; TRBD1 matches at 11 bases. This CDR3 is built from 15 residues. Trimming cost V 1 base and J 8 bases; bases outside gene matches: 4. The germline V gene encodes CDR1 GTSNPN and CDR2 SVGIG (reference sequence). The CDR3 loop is CAWSGRDRGYSPLHF. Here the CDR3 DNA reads TGTGCCTGGAGTGGCCGGGACAGGGGGTATTCACCCCTCCACTTT.

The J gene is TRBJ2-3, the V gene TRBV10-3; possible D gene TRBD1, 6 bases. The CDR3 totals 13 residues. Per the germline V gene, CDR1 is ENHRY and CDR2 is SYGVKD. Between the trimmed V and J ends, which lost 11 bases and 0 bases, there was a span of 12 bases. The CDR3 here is CASRQESTDTQYF. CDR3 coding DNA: TGTGCCTCGCGACAGGAAAGCACAGATACGCAGTATTTT.

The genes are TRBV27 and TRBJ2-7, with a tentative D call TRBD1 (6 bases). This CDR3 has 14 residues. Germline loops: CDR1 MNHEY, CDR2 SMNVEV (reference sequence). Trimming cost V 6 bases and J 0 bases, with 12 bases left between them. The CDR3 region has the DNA TGTGCCAGCAGCCGGGACACCCTCTCCTACGAGCAGTACTTC. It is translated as CASSRDTLSYEQYF.

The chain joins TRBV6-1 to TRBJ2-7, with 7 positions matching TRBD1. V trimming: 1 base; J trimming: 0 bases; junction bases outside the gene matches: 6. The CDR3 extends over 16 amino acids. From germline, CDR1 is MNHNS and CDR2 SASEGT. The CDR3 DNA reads TGTGCCAGCAGTGAAGGGACAGGCCCGAGCTCCTACGAGCAGTACTTC. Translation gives CASSEGTGPSSYEQYF.

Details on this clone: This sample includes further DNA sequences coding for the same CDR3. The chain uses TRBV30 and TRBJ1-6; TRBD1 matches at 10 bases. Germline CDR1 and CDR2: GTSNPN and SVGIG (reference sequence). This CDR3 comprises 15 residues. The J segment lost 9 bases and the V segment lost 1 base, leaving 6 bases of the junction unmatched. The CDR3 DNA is TGTGCCTGGAGTGGCATGGGACAGGGGTTTTCACCCCTCCACTTT. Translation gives CAWSGMGQGFSPLHF.

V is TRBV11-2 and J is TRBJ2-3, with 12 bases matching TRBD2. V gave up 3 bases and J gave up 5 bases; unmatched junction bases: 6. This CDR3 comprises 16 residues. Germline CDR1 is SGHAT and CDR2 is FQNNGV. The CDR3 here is CASSFLAGGPKDTQYF. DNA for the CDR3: TGTGCCAGCAGCTTTCTAGCGGGGGGGCCTAAAGATACGCAGTATTTT.

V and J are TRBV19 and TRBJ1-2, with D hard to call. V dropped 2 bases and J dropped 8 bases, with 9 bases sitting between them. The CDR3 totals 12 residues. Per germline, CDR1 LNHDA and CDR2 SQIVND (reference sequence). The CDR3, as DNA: TGTGCCAGTAGTATATCCGAACCAGGCTACACCTTC. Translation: CASSISEPGYTF.

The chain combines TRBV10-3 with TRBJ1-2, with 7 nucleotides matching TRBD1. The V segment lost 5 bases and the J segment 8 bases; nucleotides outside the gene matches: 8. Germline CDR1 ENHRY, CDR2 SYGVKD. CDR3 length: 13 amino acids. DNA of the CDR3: TGTGCCATCAGTTGGGGAGCGGACAGGGGCTACACCTTC. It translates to CAISWGADRGYTF.

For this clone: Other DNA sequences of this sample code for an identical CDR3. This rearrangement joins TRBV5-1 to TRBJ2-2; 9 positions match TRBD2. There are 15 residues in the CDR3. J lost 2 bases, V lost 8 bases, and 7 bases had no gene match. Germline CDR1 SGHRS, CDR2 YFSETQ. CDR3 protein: CASSLTSGNTGELFF. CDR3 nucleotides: TGCGCCAGTTCTTTGACTAGCGGAAACACCGGGGAGCTGTTTTTT.

The CDR3 DNA sequence: TGCAGTGCTAGATTGGGGGGTGGAGCTTTCTTT. Translation gives CSARLGGGAFF. V is TRBV20-1 and J is TRBJ1-1, with a tentative D call TRBD1 (5 bases). The CDR3 extends over 11 amino acids. The germline V gene encodes CDR1 DFQATT and CDR2 SNEGSKA (reference sequence). The V and J ends lost 2 bases and 10 bases respectively, with 11 bases between them.

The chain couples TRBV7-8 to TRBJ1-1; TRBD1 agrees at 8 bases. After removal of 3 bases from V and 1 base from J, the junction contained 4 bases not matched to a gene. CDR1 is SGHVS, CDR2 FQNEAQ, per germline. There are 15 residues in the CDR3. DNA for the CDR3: TGTGCCAGCAGCTTCCAGGGGGCGGGGAACACTGAAGCTTTCTTT. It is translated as CASSFQGAGNTEAFF.

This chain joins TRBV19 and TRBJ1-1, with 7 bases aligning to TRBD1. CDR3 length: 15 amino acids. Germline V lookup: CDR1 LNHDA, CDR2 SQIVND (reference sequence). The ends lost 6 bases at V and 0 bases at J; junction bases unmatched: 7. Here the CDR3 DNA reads TGTGCCAGTAGCCGTCGACAGGGTGTGAACACTGAAGCTTTCTTT. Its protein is CASSRRQGVNTEAFF. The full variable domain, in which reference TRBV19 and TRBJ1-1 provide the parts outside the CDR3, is DGGITQSPKYLFRKEGQNVTLSCEQNLNHDAMYWYRQDPGQGLRLIYYSQIVNDFQKGDIAEGYSVSREKKESFPLTVTSAQKNPTAFYLCASSRRQGVNTEAFFGQGTRLTVV.

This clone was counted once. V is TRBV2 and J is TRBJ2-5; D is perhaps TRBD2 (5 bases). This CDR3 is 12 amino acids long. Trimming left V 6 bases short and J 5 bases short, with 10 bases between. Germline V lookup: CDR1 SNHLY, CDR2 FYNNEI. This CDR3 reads CASRERVETQYF. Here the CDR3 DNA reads TGTGCCAGCAGAGAGAGGGTGGAGACCCAGTACTTC.

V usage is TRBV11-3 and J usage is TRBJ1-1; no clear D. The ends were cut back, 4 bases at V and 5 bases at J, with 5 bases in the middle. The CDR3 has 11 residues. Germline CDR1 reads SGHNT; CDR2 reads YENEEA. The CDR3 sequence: CASSSGTEAFF. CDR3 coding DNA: TGTGCCAGCAGCTCGGGGACTGAAGCTTTCTTT.